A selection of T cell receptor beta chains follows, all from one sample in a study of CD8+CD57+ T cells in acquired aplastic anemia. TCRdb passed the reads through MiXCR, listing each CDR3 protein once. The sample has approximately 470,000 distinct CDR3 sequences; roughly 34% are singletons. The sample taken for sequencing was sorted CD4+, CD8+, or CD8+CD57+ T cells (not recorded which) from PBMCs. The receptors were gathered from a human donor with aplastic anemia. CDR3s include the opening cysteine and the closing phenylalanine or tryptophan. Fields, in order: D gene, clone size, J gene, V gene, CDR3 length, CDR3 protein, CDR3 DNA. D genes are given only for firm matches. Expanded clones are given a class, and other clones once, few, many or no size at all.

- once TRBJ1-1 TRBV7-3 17 CASSQVSGGLGNTEAFF TGCGCCAGCAGCCAAGTTTCCGGGGGCTTAGGAAACACTGAAGCTTTCTTT
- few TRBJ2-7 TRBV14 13 CASSQQGLYEQYF TGTGCCAGCAGCCAGCAGGGGCTCTACGAGCAGTACTTC
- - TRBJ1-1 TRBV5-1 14 CASSLEGGIGEAFF TGCGCCAGCAGCTTGGAAGGAGGCATCGGTGAAGCTTTCTTT
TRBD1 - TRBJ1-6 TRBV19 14 CASSPGTGGSPLHF TGTGCCAGTAGTCCCGGGACAGGGGGCTCACCCCTCCACTTT
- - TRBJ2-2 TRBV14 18 CASSQAIRVQGSTGELFF TGTGCCAGCAGCCAAGCAATAAGGGTACAGGGTAGCACCGGGGAGCTGTTTTTT
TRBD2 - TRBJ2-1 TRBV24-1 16 CATRSPLADHYNEQFF TGTGCCACCAGGTCCCCCCTAGCGGACCACTACAATGAGCAGTTCTTC
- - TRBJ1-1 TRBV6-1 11 CASMRDTEAFF TGTGCCAGCATGAGAGACACTGAAGCTTTCTTT
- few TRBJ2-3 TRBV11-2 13 CASSYQGGDTQYF TGTGCCAGCAGCTACCAGGGGGGAGATACGCAGTATTTT
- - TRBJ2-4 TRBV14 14 CASRLGGAKNIQYF TGTGCCAGCAGACTCGGGGGAGCCAAAAACATTCAGTACTTC
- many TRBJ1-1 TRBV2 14 CASRSGTVNTEAFF TGTGCCAGCAGATCCGGGACGGTGAACACTGAAGCTTTCTTT
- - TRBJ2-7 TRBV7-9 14 CASSQDLSVYEQYF TGTGCCAGCAGCCAAGATCTCTCGGTTTACGAGCAGTACTTC
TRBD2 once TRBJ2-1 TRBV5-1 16 CASSLLLAGGIDEQFF TGCGCCAGCAGCTTGTTGCTAGCGGGGGGCATCGATGAGCAGTTCTTC
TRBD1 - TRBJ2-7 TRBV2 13 CASRGTGDYEQYF TGTGCCAGCAGGGGGACAGGGGACTACGAGCAGTACTTC
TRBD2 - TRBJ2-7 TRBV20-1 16 CSASLAGGSLSYEQYF TGCAGTGCTAGTCTAGCGGGGGGAAGTTTGAGTTACGAGCAGTACTTC
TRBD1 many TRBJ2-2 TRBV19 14 CASGTGTNTGELFF TGTGCCAGCGGGACAGGGACGAACACCGGGGAGCTGTTTTTT
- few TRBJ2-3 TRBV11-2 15 CASSPSLGITDTQYF TGTGCCAGCAGCCCCTCCCTTGGGATCACAGATACGCAGTATTTT
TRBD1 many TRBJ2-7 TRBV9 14 CASSAGTGNDEQYF TGTGCCAGCAGCGCGGGGACAGGTAATGACGAGCAGTACTTC
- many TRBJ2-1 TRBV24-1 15 CATSDPGDTYNEQFF TGTGCCACCAGTGACCCGGGAGATACCTACAATGAGCAGTTCTTC
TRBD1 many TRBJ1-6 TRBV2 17 CARSDGTGGNYNSPLHF TGTGCCAGGTCTGACGGGACAGGGGGAAACTATAATTCACCCCTCCACTTT
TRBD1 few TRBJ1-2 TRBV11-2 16 CASSSYVQGGVYGYTF TGTGCCAGCAGCTCTTACGTGCAGGGGGGGGTCTATGGCTACACCTTC
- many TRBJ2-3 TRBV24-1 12 CATSASGLTQYF TGTGCCACCAGTGCTTCGGGGTTGACGCAGTATTTT
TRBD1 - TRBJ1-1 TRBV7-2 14 CASSSGAGGTEAFF TGTGCCAGCAGCTCCGGGGCAGGGGGCACTGAAGCTTTCTTT
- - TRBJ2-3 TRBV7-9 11 CASSLTRGQYF TGTGCCAGCAGCTTAACGAGGGGGCAGTATTTT
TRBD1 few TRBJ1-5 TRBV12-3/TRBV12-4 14 CASSATGGGQPQHF TGTGCCAGCAGTGCGACAGGGGGCGGTCAGCCCCAGCATTTT
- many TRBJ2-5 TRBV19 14 CASSIDRAVETQYF TGTGCCAGTAGTATAGACCGAGCGGTGGAGACCCAGTACTTC
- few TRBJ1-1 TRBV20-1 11 CSARWVTEAFF TGCAGTGCTAGATGGGTCACTGAAGCTTTCTTT
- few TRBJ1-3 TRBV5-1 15 CASRDVSGSGNTIYF TGCGCCAGCAGGGACGTGTCGGGCTCTGGAAACACCATATATTTT
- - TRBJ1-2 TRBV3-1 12 CASSQADGGYTF TGTGCCAGCAGCCAAGCCGACGGAGGCTACACCTTC
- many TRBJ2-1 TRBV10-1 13 CASSESVLGEQFF TGCGCCAGCAGTGAGAGCGTCTTGGGTGAGCAGTTCTTC
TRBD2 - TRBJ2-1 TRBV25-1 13 CASSVAGDDEQFF TGTGCCAGCAGTGTGGCGGGAGATGATGAGCAGTTCTTC
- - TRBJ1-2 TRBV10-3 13 CAIGDQGAYGYTF TGTGCCATCGGGGATCAGGGAGCCTATGGCTACACCTTC
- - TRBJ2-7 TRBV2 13 CASSGVSSYEQYF TGTGCCAGCAGTGGTGTGAGCTCCTACGAGCAGTACTTC
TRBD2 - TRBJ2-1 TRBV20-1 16 CSARPRRGASYNEQFF TGCAGTGCTCGACCAAGGCGGGGGGCATCCTACAATGAGCAGTTCTTC
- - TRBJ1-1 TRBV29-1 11 CSVDGRYEAFF TGCAGCGTTGACGGACGCTACGAAGCTTTCTTT
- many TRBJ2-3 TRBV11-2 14 CASTGRGPEHTQYF TGTGCCAGCACCGGACGGGGGCCCGAGCATACGCAGTATTTT
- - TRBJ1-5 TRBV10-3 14 CASSRTRGFKPQHF TGTGCCAGCAGCCGGACACGGGGGTTTAAGCCCCAGCATTTT
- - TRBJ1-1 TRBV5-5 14 CASSLYEGGTEAFF TGTGCCAGCAGCTTGTATGAAGGGGGCACTGAAGCTTTCTTT
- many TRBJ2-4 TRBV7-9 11 CASSSVQIQYF TGTGCCAGCAGCTCAGTGCAAATTCAGTACTTC
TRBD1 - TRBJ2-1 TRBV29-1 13 CSVEYRGQNEQFF TGCAGCGTTGAGTACAGGGGGCAGAATGAGCAGTTCTTC
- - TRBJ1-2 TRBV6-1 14 CASSPLRGPYGYTF TGTGCCAGCAGCCCCCTTCGGGGGCCCTATGGCTACACCTTC
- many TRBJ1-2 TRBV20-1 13 CSARDVDNDGYTF TGCAGTGCTAGAGATGTAGATAACGATGGCTACACCTTC
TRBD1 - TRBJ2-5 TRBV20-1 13 CSAWTGGKETQYF TGCAGTGCTTGGACAGGGGGGAAAGAGACCCAGTACTTC
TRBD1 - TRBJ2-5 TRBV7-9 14 CASSPGTGGQTQYF TGTGCCAGCAGCCCAGGGACAGGGGGTCAGACCCAGTACTTC
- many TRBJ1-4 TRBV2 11 CASRSEGKLFF TGTGCCAGCAGATCCGAGGGAAAACTGTTTTTT
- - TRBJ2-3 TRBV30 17 CAWSTGDMRLWTDTQYF TGTGCCTGGAGTACGGGGGATATGCGATTGTGGACAGATACGCAGTATTTT
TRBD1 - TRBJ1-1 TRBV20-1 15 CSAKGTGGEISEAFF TGCAGTGCTAAAGGGACAGGGGGCGAAATCTCTGAAGCTTTCTTT
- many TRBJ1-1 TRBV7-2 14 CASSGRAANTEAFF TGTGCCAGCAGCGGAAGGGCCGCTAACACTGAAGCTTTCTTT
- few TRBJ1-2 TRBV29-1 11 CSAGTAYGYTF TGCAGCGCCGGGACTGCCTATGGCTACACCTTC
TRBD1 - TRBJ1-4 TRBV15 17 CATSREGQQVTNEKLFF TGTGCCACCAGCAGAGAGGGACAGCAAGTAACTAATGAAAAACTGTTTTTT
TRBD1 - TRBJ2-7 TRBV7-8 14 CASSLRYRGPEQYF TGTGCCAGCAGCTTACGATACAGGGGGCCCGAGCAGTACTTC
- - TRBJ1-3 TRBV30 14 CAWSVLGLGNTIYF TGTGCCTGGAGTGTACTGGGGCTTGGAAACACCATATATTTT